This TCR beta chain was captured in a study of radiation and T cells in renal cell carcinoma. The time point here: blood 4 weeks post-SBRT, at nephrectomy. Indicated treatment: 15 Gy SBRT to primary tumor, nephrectomy 4 weeks later. Nephrectomy followed 15 Gy stereotactic body radiation by 4 weeks. The germline V gene has CDR1 LNHDA and CDR2 SQIVND (reference sequence). The CDR3 spans 14 residues. V shed 7 bases, J shed 0 bases, and the junction held 6 bases outside the gene matches. Here immunoSEQ multiplex PCR was the method, and the copy in TCRdb shows in-frame clones only, minus some. The table lists approximately 170,000 clones, around 90% of them singletons, with about 11% in the top ten.

This sequence was found in a woman aged 50 to 65 with renal cell carcinoma. The source was blood, collected from a patient whose treatment included radiotherapy and nephrectomy. The chain is built from TRBV19 and TRBJ2-7, with TRBD2 matching over 7 bases. The CDR3 sequence is CASTLGGSSYEQYF. The CDR3 DNA follows: TGTGCCAGTACCTTGGGGGGGAGCTCCTACGAGCAGTACTTC.